The next 28 T cell receptor beta chains were all read from a single sample in a study of blood T cell repertoires in COVID-19 (dated by TCRdb to the early 2020s). Libraries were built with the immunoSEQ multiplex PCR assay. TCRdb's version of the immuneACCESS table is confined to in-frame rearrangements and falls short of the full clone set. An unresolved V gene accounts for under half of the shortfall where checked; the remainder is of unknown origin. This sample gives about 220,000 clones in total; roughly 88% of them show up just once. The ten largest clones take up less than 4.5% of the sample. The sample taken for sequencing was PBMCs or T cells enriched from blood (not recorded which). These receptors were collected from a woman aged 40-49 years with acute COVID-19.

In its sample, this clone was seen once. V usage is TRBV29-1 and J usage is TRBJ1-3; 8 bases are a match to TRBD1. Germline V lookup: CDR1 SQVTM, CDR2 ANQGSEA. The CDR3 contains 18 residues. The V segment lost 1 base and the J segment 4 bases; nucleotides outside the gene matches: 15. The CDR3 loop reads CSVEGSGQGNSRGNTIYF. The CDR3 DNA is TGCAGCGTTGAAGGTTCAGGACAGGGAAATTCGAGAGGAAACACCATATATTTT.

The V call is TRBV5-1, the J call TRBJ1-1, with 9 bases matching TRBD1. From germline, CDR1 is SGHRS and CDR2 YFSETQ. This CDR3 region has 17 residues. V trimming: 5 bases; J trimming: 3 bases; junction bases outside the gene matches: 14. The CDR3 spells CASRTGTGRRSDTEAFF. As DNA, the CDR3 is TGCGCCAGCAGGACCGGGACAGGGCGTAGATCGGACACTGAAGCTTTCTTT.

The chain carries TRBV6-2 or TRBV6-3 and TRBJ2-3; D possibly corresponds to TRBD2 (7 bases). Between the trimmed V and J ends, which lost 0 bases and 2 bases, there was a span of 12 bases. The CDR3 covers 16 residues. Germline lookup yields CDR1 MNHEY and CDR2 SVGEGT. The CDR3 nucleotides are TGTGCCAGCAGTTACTCGAGGGGGACTATCACAGATACGCAGTATTTT. Translating gives CASSYSRGTITDTQYF.

This chain connects TRBV10-1 to TRBJ2-6, with D perhaps TRBD1 (6 bases). The ends were cut back, 2 bases at V and 0 bases at J, with 14 bases in the middle. Germline loops: CDR1 WNHNN, CDR2 SYGVQD (reference sequence). There are 18 residues in the CDR3. The chain's CDR3 is CASSEGPGQLSGANVLTF. Written as DNA, the CDR3 is TGCGCCAGCAGTGAGGGGCCGGGACAACTCTCTGGGGCCAACGTCCTGACTTTC.

This clone was seen once. The chain joins TRBV7-3 to TRBJ2-1; TRBD1 matches at 7 bases. Germline V gives CDR1 SGHTA, CDR2 FQGTGA. The V and J ends lost 5 bases and 5 bases, in that order; junction bases with no gene match: 9. The CDR3 is 15 residues long. CDR3 protein: CASSLTGAINNEQFF. The CDR3, as DNA: TGTGCCAGCAGCCTTACAGGGGCGATTAACAATGAGCAGTTCTTC.

This chain connects TRBV11-2 to TRBJ1-2; no clear D gene. Trimming cost V 4 bases and J 5 bases, with 17 bases left between them. The CDR3 consists of 15 residues. In germline, CDR1 is SGHAT, CDR2 FQNNGV. CDR3 protein: CASSSRGAGIYGYTF. The CDR3 coding sequence is TGTGCCAGCAGCTCCCGCGGCGCCGGGATATATGGCTACACCTTC.

This clone came up once. The V gene is TRBV19, the J gene TRBJ2-5; TRBD2 agrees at 8 bases. Per the germline V gene, CDR1 is LNHDA and CDR2 is SQIVND (reference sequence). Germline trimming cut 4 bases from V and 2 bases from J; bases unmatched to any gene: 6. This CDR3 has 15 amino acids. Here the CDR3 reads CASSNAGGPQETQYF. The CDR3 bases are TGTGCCAGTAGTAATGCGGGGGGACCGCAAGAGACCCAGTACTTC.

This clone was picked up one time. For the CDR3, the DNA is TGTGCCAGCAGTTCCACAGGGTGGAGCACTGAAGCTTTCTTT. It specifies CASSSTGWSTEAFF. V is TRBV6-5 and J is TRBJ1-1; D might be TRBD1 (6 bases). From germline, CDR1 is MNHEY and CDR2 SVGAGI. The CDR3 runs to 14 residues. V was cut by 4 bases and J by 4 bases, with 13 bases left in between.

This chain links TRBV4-1 with TRBJ2-1, with 10 positions matching TRBD2. CDR3 size: 15 residues. Germline assignment: CDR1 MGHRA and CDR2 YSYEKL. Germline trimming cut 4 bases from V and 3 bases from J; bases unmatched to any gene: 3. CDR3 in amino acids: CASSRASGGYNEQFF. The CDR3 DNA sequence: TGCGCCAGCAGCCGGGCTAGCGGGGGCTACAATGAGCAGTTCTTC.

The chain carries TRBV5-5 and TRBJ1-1; perhaps TRBD1 as D (6 bases). The CDR3 spans 14 residues. V was trimmed by 4 bases and J by 0 bases, leaving 10 bases between them. Germline CDR1 SGHKS, CDR2 YYEKEE (reference sequence). This CDR3 reads CASSQQGVNTEAFF. The CDR3, as DNA: TGTGCCAGCAGCCAACAGGGAGTGAACACTGAAGCTTTCTTT.

This chain links TRBV24-1 with TRBJ1-5; no clear D gene. Trimming took off 9 bases at V and 5 bases at J, with 13 bases between the two ends. The germline V gene has CDR1 KGHDR and CDR2 SFDVKD. The CDR3 spans 13 residues. The CDR3 nucleotides read TGTGCCACCCAGGCCAGGAGGGATCAGCCCCAGCATTTT. It translates to CATQARRDQPQHF.

With respect to this clone: Different DNA sequences within this sample yield the same CDR3. The gene calls are TRBV5-1 and TRBJ1-1; no clear D. V shed 1 base and J shed 1 base, with 5 bases lying between them. The germline gives CDR1 SGHRS, CDR2 YFSETQ. The CDR3 spans 13 residues. CDR3 in DNA: TGCGCCAGCAGCTTGACACCGAACACTGAAGCTTTCTTT. Residues: CASSLTPNTEAFF.

The chain carries TRBV5-6 and TRBJ2-1; 14 nucleotides agree with TRBD2. The CDR3 runs to 19 residues. The germline CDR1 and CDR2 sequences are SGHDT and YYEEEE. Trimming took 2 bases from V and 1 from J; bases not matched to a gene: 8. The CDR3 region is CASSLPTSGGASSYNEQFF. CDR3 DNA: TGTGCCAGCAGCTTACCGACTAGCGGGGGGGCCTCGTCCTACAATGAGCAGTTCTTC.

The rearrangement links TRBV5-4 to TRBJ2-7; 8 positions match TRBD2. J gave up 6 bases and V 4 bases, and 3 bases lay outside the gene matches. The CDR3 has 12 residues. Germline V lookup: CDR1 SGHNT, CDR2 YYREEE (reference sequence). In DNA form, the CDR3 reads TGTGCCAGCAGCGGGGCGGGGGGCGAGCAGTACGTC. This encodes CASSGAGGEQYV.

This chain joins TRBV2 and TRBJ1-2, with TRBD1 as a possible D gene (5 bases). The CDR3 contains 15 residues. V gave up 6 bases and J gave up 0 bases, with 14 bases separating them. Germline loops: CDR1 SNHLY, CDR2 FYNNEI. The CDR3 here is CASRLQDGANYGYTF. The CDR3 region has the DNA TGTGCCAGCAGATTACAGGACGGAGCTAACTATGGCTACACCTTC. Drawing the rest from reference TRBV2 and TRBJ1-2, the complete variable domain is EPEVTQTPSHQVTQMGQEVILRCVPISNHLYFYWYRQILGQKVEFLVSFYNNEISEKSEIFDDQFSVERPDGSNFTLKIRSTKLEDSAMYFCASRLQDGANYGYTFGSGTRLTVV.

The V gene is TRBV10-2, the J gene TRBJ1-2; a weak D match, TRBD1 (6 bases). CDR1 WSHSY and CDR2 SAAADI come from the germline V gene. The CDR3 is made up of 13 amino acids. Trimming removed 5 bases at V and 8 bases at J, with 15 bases between. CDR3 DNA: TGCGCCAGCAGTCTGACAGGAACTAGGGGCTACACCTTC. This sequence encodes CASSLTGTRGYTF.

This clone came up once. The chain links TRBV5-5 to TRBJ1-2, with TRBD1 identical over 9 bases. Germline CDR1 reads SGHKS; CDR2 reads YYEKEE (reference sequence). V lost 0 bases and J lost 4; bases outside the gene matches: 10. This CDR3 region has 17 residues. As DNA, the CDR3 is TGTGCCAGCAGCTTGGAAACAGGGGGCAGGAGAGGCTATGGCTACACCTTC. Encoded protein: CASSLETGGRRGYGYTF.

This sequence joins TRBV19 and TRBJ1-1; D unresolved. The V end lost 3 bases, the J end lost 5 bases, and 13 bases lay between the germline ends. Germline V gives CDR1 LNHDA, CDR2 SQIVND (reference sequence). CDR3 size: 14 residues. CDR3 in amino acids: CASSMAGSRTEAFF. CDR3 in DNA: TGTGCCAGTAGTATGGCGGGATCAAGGACTGAAGCTTTCTTT.

In its sample, this clone was seen once. J is TRBJ2-5 and V is TRBV5-1; D is ambiguous. Germline lookup yields CDR1 SGHRS and CDR2 YFSETQ. The ends were cut back, 4 bases at V and 4 bases at J, with 11 bases in the middle. There are 13 residues in the CDR3. CDR3: CASSPALAETQYF. As DNA, the CDR3 is TGCGCCAGCAGCCCCGCCTTGGCAGAGACCCAGTACTTC.

The table lists this clone with a count of one. This sequence joins TRBV14 and TRBJ2-7; possible D gene TRBD2, 5 bases. CDR3 length equals 15 residues. The V gene's germline CDR1 is SGHDN and CDR2 FVKESK. V was cut by 1 base and J by 2 bases, with 12 bases left in between. The CDR3 coding sequence is TGTGCCAGCAGCCAAGGTTATGGACTTCCCTACGAGCAGTACTTC. Translating it yields CASSQGYGLPYEQYF.

The V call is TRBV18, the J call TRBJ1-2, with D perhaps TRBD1 (6 bases). The V gene lost 3 bases and the J gene lost 4 bases, with 27 bases spanning the gap. From germline, CDR1 is KGHSH and CDR2 LQKENI. CDR3 length: 19 residues. The DNA of the CDR3 is TGTGCCAGCTCACCCTCTCCATTGGACAGAGGGGTCGGAGTCTATGGCTACACCTTC. Protein: CASSPSPLDRGVGVYGYTF.

This chain links TRBV28 with TRBJ1-1; the match to TRBD1 covers 10 bases. CDR1 is MDHEN, CDR2 SYDVKM, per germline. The CDR3 is made up of 14 amino acids. J gave up 4 bases and V 5 bases, and 4 bases lay outside the gene matches. CDR3 nucleotides: TGTGCCAGCAGTGCTCGGACAGGGGGCACTGAAGCTTTCTTT. Translating gives CASSARTGGTEAFF.

The chain joins TRBV5-1 to TRBJ2-1; TRBD2 agrees at 16 bases. This CDR3 region has 18 residues. Trimming at V came to 4 bases and at J to 6 bases, leaving 10 bases not matched to a gene. Germline V gene sequence: CDR1 SGHRS, CDR2 YFSETQ. The DNA of the CDR3 is TGCGCCAGCAGCCTGGCCGGGACTAGCGGGGGGGCCGGCAATGAGCAGTTCTTC. It codes for CASSLAGTSGGAGNEQFF.

The V call is TRBV7-8, the J call TRBJ2-1; TRBD1 matches 7 bases. J gave up 4 bases and V 5 bases, and 11 bases lay outside the gene matches. Per the germline V gene, CDR1 is SGHVS and CDR2 is FQNEAQ. This CDR3 contains 16 residues. DNA of the CDR3: TGTGCCAGCAGCCCGACCCTCCGGGACAGTTACAATGAGCAGTTCTTC. It encodes CASSPTLRDSYNEQFF.

The V call is TRBV19, the J call TRBJ1-6, with D possibly matching TRBD1 (5 bases). Per germline, CDR1 LNHDA and CDR2 SQIVND (reference sequence). The CDR3 spans 12 residues. Between the trimmed V and J ends, which lost 5 bases and 13 bases, there was a span of 12 bases. This chain's CDR3 is CASSRQGYPLHF. In DNA form, the CDR3 reads TGTGCCAGTAGTCGCCAGGGTTACCCCCTCCACTTT.

The V call is TRBV9, the J call TRBJ1-5; the D is unclear. Per germline, CDR1 SGDLS and CDR2 YYNGEE. The CDR3 length is 16 residues. V shed 2 bases and J shed 3 bases, with 15 bases lying between them. Here the CDR3 reads CASSVDPGLPNQPQHF. The CDR3 DNA reads as TGTGCCAGCAGCGTCGACCCCGGGTTACCCAATCAGCCCCAGCATTTT.

CDR3 residues: CASSHSSYNEQFF. In DNA form, the CDR3 reads TGTGCCAGCAGCCATTCCAGTTACAATGAGCAGTTCTTC. The chain uses TRBV14 and TRBJ2-1; D remains ambiguous. Trimming took 3 bases from V and 4 from J, leaving 7 bases between them. In germline, CDR1 is SGHDN, CDR2 FVKESK. This CDR3 is built from 13 residues. Filled out from reference TRBV14 and TRBJ2-1, the complete variable domain reads EAGVTQFPSHSVIEKGQTVTLRCDPISGHDNLYWYRRVMGKEIKFLLHFVKESKQDESGMPNNRFLAERTGGTYSTLKVQPAELEDSGVYFCASSHSSYNEQFFGPGTRLTVL.

The genes are TRBV7-9 and TRBJ1-6, with D possibly being TRBD1 (6 bases). CDR1 and CDR2 from the germline V gene are SEHNR and FQNEAQ (reference sequence). The CDR3 runs to 15 residues. The V gene lost 5 bases and the J gene lost 9 bases, with 17 bases spanning the gap. The CDR3: CASSQQQGSGSPLHF. In DNA form, the CDR3 reads TGTGCCAGCAGCCAACAACAGGGTTCAGGTTCACCCCTCCACTTT.